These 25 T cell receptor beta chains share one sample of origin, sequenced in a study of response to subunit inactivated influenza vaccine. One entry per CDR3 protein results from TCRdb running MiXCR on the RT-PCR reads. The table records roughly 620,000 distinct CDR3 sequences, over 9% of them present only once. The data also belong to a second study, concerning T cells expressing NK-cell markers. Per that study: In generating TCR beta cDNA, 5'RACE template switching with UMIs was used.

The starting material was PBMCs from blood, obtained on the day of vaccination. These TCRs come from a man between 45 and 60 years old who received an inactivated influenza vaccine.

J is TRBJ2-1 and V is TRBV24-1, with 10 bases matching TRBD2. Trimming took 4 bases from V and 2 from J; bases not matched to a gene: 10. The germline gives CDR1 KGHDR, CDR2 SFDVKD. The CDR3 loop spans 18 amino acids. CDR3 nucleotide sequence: TGTGCCACCAGTGAGCCCGGGACTAGCGAGACACCCTACAATGAGCAGTTCTTC. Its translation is CATSEPGTSETPYNEQFF.

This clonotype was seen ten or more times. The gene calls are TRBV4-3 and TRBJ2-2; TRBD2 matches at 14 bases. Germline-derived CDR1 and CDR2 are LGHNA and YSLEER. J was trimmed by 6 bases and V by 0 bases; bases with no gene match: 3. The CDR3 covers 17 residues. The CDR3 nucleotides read TGCGCCAGCAGCCAAGATGGACTAGCGGGAGGCCCCGGGGAGCTGTTTTTT. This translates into CASSQDGLAGGPGELFF.

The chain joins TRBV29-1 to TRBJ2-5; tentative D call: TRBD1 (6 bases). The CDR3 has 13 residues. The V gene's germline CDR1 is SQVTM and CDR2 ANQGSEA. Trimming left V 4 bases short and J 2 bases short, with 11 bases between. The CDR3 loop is CSVARTVQETQYF. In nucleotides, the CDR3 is TGCAGCGTTGCCCGGACAGTACAAGAGACCCAGTACTTC.

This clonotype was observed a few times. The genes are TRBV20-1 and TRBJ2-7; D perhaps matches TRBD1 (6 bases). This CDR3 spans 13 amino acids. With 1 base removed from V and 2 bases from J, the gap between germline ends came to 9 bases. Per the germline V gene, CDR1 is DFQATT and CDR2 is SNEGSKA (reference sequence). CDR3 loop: CSARGGPTYEQYF. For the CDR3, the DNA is TGCAGTGCTAGAGGGGGGCCAACCTACGAGCAGTACTTC.

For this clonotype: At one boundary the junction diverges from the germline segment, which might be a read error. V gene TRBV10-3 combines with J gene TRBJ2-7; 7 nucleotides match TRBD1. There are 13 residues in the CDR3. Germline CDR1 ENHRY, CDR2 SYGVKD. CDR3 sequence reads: CAISADRAPVLDF. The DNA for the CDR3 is TGTGCCATCAGTGCAGACAGGGCACCGGTCCTGGACTTC.

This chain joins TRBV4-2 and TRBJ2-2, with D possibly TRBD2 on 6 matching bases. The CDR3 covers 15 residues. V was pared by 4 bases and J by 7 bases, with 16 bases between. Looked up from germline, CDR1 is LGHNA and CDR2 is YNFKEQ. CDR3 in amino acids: CASSPRGLQGGELFF. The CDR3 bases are TGTGCCAGCAGCCCCCGGGGACTCCAGGGCGGGGAGCTGTTTTTT.

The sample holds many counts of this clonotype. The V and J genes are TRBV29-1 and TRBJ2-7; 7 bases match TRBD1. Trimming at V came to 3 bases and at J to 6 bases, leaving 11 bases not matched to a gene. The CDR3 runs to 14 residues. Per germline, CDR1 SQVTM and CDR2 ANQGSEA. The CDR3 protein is CSVEPQTGSSEQYF. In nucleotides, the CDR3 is TGCAGCGTTGAGCCACAGACAGGGTCCAGCGAGCAGTACTTC.

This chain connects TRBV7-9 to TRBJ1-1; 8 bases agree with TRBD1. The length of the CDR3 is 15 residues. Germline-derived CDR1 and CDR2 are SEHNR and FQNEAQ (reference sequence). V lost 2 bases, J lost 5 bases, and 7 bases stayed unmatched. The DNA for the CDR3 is TGTGCCAGCAGCTTATCGAACAGGGGGTGGACTGAAGCTTTCTTT. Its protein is CASSLSNRGWTEAFF. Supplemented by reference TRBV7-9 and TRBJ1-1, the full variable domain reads DTGVSQNPRHKITKRGQNVTFRCDPISEHNRLYWYRQTLGQGPEFLTYFQNEAQLEKSRLLSDRFSAERPKGSFSTLEIQRTEQGDSAMYLCASSLSNRGWTEAFFGQGTRLTVV.

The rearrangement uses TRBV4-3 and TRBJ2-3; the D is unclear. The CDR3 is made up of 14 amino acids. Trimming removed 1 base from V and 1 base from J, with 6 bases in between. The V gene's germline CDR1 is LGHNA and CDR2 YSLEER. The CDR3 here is CASSQGYRTDTQYF. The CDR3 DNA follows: TGCGCCAGCAGCCAAGGCTACCGCACAGATACGCAGTATTTT.

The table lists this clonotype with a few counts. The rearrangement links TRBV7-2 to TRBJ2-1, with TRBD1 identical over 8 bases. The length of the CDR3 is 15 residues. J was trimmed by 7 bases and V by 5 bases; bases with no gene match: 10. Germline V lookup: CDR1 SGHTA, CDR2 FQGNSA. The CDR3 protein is CASSPGQGWLNEQFF. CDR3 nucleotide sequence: TGTGCCAGCAGCCCAGGACAGGGTTGGCTGAATGAGCAGTTCTTC. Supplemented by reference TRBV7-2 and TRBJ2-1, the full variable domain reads GAGVSQSPSNKVTEKGKDVELRCDPISGHTALYWYRQSLGQGLEFLIYFQGNSAPDKSGLPSDRFSAERTGGSVSTLTIQRTQQEDSAVYLCASSPGQGWLNEQFFGPGTRLTVL.

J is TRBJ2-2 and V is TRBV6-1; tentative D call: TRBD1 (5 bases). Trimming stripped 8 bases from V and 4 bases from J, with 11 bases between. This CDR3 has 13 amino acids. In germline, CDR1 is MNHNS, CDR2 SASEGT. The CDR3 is CASGRARTGELFF. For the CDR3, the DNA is TGTGCCAGCGGCAGGGCCCGCACCGGGGAGCTGTTTTTT.

This CDR3 reads CASSLQGARGPGELFF. CDR3 DNA: TGTGCCAGCAGTTTACAGGGGGCGCGAGGTCCCGGGGAGCTGTTTTTT. The J gene is TRBJ2-2, the V gene TRBV27, with 8 nucleotides matching TRBD1. The CDR3 extends over 16 amino acids. With V trimmed by 2 bases and J by 6 bases, 8 bases remained unmatched. The germline V gene has CDR1 MNHEY and CDR2 SMNVEV (reference sequence).

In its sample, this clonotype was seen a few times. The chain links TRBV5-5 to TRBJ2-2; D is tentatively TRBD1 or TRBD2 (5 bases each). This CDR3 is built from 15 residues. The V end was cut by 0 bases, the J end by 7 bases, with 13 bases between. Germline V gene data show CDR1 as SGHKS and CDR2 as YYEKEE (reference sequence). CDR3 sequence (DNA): TGTGCCAGCAGCTTGGGAGGGGTTTCAGGCGGGGAGCTGTTTTTT. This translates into CASSLGGVSGGELFF.

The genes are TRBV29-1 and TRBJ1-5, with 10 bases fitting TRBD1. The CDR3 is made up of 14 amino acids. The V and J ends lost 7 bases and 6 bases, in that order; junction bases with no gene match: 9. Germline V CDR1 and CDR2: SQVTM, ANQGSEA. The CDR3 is CSARTGGEGQPQHF. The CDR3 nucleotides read TGCAGCGCAAGGACAGGGGGAGAGGGTCAGCCCCAGCATTTT. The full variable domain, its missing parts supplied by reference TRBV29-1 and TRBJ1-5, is SAVISQKPSRDICQRGTSLTIQCQVDSQVTMMFWYRQQPGQSLTLIATANQGSEATYESGFVIDKFPISRPNLTFSTLTVSNMSPEDSSIYLCSARTGGEGQPQHFGDGTRLSIL.

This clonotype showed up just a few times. As DNA, the CDR3 is TGTGCCATCAGTGAGGAGAACTCCCGCGACATTCAGTACTTC. This encodes CAISEENSRDIQYF. The chain is built from TRBV10-3 and TRBJ2-4; D remains unclear. CDR3 length: 14 amino acids. Germline values: CDR1 ENHRY, CDR2 SYGVKD. V lost 2 bases and J lost 8, with 13 bases in between.

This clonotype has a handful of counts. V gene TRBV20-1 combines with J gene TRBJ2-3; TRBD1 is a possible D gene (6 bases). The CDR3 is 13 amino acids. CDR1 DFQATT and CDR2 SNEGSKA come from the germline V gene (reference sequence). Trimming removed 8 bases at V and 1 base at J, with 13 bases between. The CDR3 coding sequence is TGCAGTCCCGCGGACAGCCGCACAGATACGCAGTATTTT. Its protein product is CSPADSRTDTQYF.

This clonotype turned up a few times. CDR3 amino acids: CASSRGTGWTNEKLFF. The CDR3 nucleotides are TGTGCCAGCAGCCGCGGGACAGGGTGGACTAATGAAAAACTGTTTTTT. The rearrangement links TRBV12-3 or TRBV12-4 to TRBJ1-4, with TRBD1 identical over 9 bases. The CDR3 sequence is 16 residues long. Trimming took 6 bases from V and 2 from J; bases not matched to a gene: 7.

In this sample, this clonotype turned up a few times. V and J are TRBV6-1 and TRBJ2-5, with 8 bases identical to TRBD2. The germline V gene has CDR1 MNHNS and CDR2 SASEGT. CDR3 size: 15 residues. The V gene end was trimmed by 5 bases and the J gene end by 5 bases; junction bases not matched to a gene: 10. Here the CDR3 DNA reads TGTGCCAGCAGTCTATTTCGGACGGGGGGGGAGACCCAGTACTTC. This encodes CASSLFRTGGETQYF.

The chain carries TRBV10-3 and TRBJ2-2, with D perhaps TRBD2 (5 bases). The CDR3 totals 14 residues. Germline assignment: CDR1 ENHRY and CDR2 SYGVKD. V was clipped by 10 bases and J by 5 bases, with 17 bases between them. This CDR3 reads CANAGERKTGELFF. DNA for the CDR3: TGTGCCAACGCTGGGGAGAGAAAGACCGGGGAGCTGTTTTTT.

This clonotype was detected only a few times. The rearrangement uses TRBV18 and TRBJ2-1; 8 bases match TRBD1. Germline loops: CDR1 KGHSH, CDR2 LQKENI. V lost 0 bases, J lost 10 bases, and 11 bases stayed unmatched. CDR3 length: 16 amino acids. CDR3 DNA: TGTGCCAGCTCACCACCCGGGACAGGACGGCCTAGCGAGCAGTTCTTC. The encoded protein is CASSPPGTGRPSEQFF. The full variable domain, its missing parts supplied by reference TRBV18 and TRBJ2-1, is NAGVMQNPRHLVRRRGQEARLRCSPMKGHSHVYWYRQLPEEGLKFMVYLQKENIIDESGMPKERFSAEFPKEGPSILRIQQVVRGDSAAYFCASSPPGTGRPSEQFFGPGTRLTVL.

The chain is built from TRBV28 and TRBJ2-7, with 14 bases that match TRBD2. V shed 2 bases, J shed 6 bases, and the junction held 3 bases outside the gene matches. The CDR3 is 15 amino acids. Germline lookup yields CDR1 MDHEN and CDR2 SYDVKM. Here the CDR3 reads CASSLTGTSGGEQYF. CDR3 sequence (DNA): TGTGCCAGCAGTTTAACGGGGACTAGCGGGGGCGAGCAGTACTTC. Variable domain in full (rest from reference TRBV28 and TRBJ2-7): DVKVTQSSRYLVKRTGEKVFLECVQDMDHENMFWYRQDPGLGLRLIYFSYDVKMKEKGDIPEGYSVSREKKERFSLILESASTNQTSMYLCASSLTGTSGGEQYFGPGTRLTVT.

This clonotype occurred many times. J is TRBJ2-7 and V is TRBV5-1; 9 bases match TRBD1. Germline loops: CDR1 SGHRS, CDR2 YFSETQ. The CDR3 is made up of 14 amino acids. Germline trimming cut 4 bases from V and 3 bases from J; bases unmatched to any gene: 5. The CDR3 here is CASSQPGQGYEQYF. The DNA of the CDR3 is TGCGCCAGCAGCCAACCGGGACAGGGCTACGAGCAGTACTTC.

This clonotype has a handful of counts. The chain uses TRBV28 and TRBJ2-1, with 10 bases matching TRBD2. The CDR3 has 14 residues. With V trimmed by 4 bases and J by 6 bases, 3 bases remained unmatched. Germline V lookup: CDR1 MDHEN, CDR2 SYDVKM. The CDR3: CASSSSGSRNEQFF. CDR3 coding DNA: TGTGCCAGCAGTTCTAGCGGGAGCCGCAATGAGCAGTTCTTC.

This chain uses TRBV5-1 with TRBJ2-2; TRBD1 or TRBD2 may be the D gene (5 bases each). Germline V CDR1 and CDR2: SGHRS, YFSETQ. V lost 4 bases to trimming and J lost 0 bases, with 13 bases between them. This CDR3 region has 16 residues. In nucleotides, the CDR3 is TGCGCCAGCAGCCCCGGGGCCTTTACGAACACCGGGGAGCTGTTTTTT. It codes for CASSPGAFTNTGELFF.

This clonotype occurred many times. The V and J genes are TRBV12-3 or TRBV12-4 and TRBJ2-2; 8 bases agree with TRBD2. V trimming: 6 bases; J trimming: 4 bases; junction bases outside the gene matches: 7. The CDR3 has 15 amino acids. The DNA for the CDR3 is TGTGCCAGCAGCTCGGGAGGGATGGGCACCGGGGAGCTGTTTTTT. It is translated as CASSSGGMGTGELFF.